Reported below is one T cell receptor beta chain. This clonotype has only a few counts. Its antigen is unknown. No per-base quality is available; no much larger clone lies one base away. The CDR3 covers 14 residues, taking in both the cysteine and the phenylalanine. The only DNA kept is the CDR3, 42 bases in frame from the first base. V and J lose 5 bases and 0 bases, and a span of 11 bases separates them. From the germline V gene (reference sequence), CDR1 is DFQATT and CDR2 is SNEGSKA. The Miltenyi Naive CD4+ T Cell Isolation kit was used to purify naive CD4+ T cells, and CD25 microbeads were used to remove Tregs. Tregs, naive and memory CD4+ T cells from tumor, blood and ipsilateral draining lymph nodes of 4 or 5 breast cancer patients underwent full-length TCR alpha and beta sequencing. Ficoll density gradient centrifugation was used to isolate mononuclear cells from lymph nodes or from approximately 50 ml of peripheral blood. Sorted cell populations were confirmed by FACS to exceed 90% purity.

These data belong to a study (dated by TCRdb to about 2015). Turning to the overall study: The study examined whether tumor-infiltrating Tregs in breast cancer are drawn from blood Tregs or arise in situ by conversion from other CD4+ T cell subsets. What the study reported, not specific to this receptor: The larger-cohort validation was restricted to a single TCR beta V-J rearrangement rather than whole repertoires. The TCR gene usage of tumor memory CD4+ T cells clustered together with blood and lymph node memory CD4+ cells and with lymph node naive CD4+ cells. Tumor-infiltrating Treg TCR alpha and beta sequences overlapped most with tumor naive CD4+ T cells, then with blood naive CD4+ T cells.

Full-length TCR variable regions were amplified by 5' RACE PCR using constant-region reverse primers, and then by semi-nested PCR using Nested Universal Primer A. The ReliaPrep RNA Cell Miniprep System was used to extract total RNA, which was then reverse transcribed into 5'RACE-ready cDNA with the SMARTer RACE 5'/3' Kit. Multiplex adaptors were used to barcode the full-length TCR alpha and beta libraries, which were then sequenced on an Illumina MiSeq. The authors' analysis ran thus. For each of nine subset-tissue groups, sequencing data from the five patients were combined, and the groups were compared by unsupervised clustering of TCR gene usage. The Morisita-Horn index was used to calculate repertoire similarity, with shared sequences weighted according to their contribution to each repertoire. TCRdb reprocessing: public reads trimmed at Q25 with fastp, clones called with MiXCR, in-frame beta chains kept. A single entry per CDR3 protein holds the most common genes and DNA from its merged rows. The V and J calls here are based on TCRdb, not the publication. For this sample the table gives about 46,000 distinct CDR3 sequences, of which roughly 28% were detected only once. Of the sample, approximately 2% is held by the ten largest clones.

Material: naive CD4+ T cells sorted from blood. Per the publication, the cell subset or site label means: naive CD4+ T cells, CD4+CD45RA+CD25-. The sequence derives from a female donor with breast cancer. The chain is made from TRBV20-1 and TRBJ1-5, with the D gene call left open. The sequenced DNA: TGCAGTGCTCGACGTGGAGGTAGCAATCAGCCCCAGCATTTT. Translation gives CSARRGGSNQPQHF.